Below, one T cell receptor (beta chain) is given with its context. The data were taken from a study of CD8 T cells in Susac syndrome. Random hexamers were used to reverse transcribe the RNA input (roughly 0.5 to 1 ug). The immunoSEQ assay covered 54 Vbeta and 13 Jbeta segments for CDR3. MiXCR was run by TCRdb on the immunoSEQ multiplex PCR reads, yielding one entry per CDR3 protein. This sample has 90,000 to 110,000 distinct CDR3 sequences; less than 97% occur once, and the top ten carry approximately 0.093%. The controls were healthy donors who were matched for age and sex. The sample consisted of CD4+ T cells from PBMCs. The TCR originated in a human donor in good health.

CDR3 in amino acids: CAWSASGGPGDTQYF. The CDR3 DNA is TGTGCCTGGAGTGCTAGCGGGGGGCCGGGAGATACGCAGTATTTT. This chain links TRBV30 with TRBJ2-3, with 11 bases matching TRBD2. Germline values: CDR1 GTSNPN, CDR2 SVGIG (reference sequence). The trim removed 1 base at V and 5 bases at J, leaving 5 bases unmatched. This CDR3 is 15 amino acids long. Based on the CDR3 plus reference TRBV30 and TRBJ2-3, the full variable domain is SQTIHQWPATLVQPVGSPLSLECTVEGTSNPNLYWYRQAAGRGLQLLFYSVGIGQISSEVPQNLSASRPQDRQFILSSKKLLLSDSGFYLCAWSASGGPGDTQYFGPGTRLTVL.